This paragraph reports one T cell receptor (beta chain). Its antigen target is currently unknown. The sample holds no much larger clone one base away, and base qualities are not on file. The immunoSEQ Assay, a bias-controlled multiplex PCR, was used to amplify TCRbeta CDR3 regions from genomic DNA. In the authors' own workflow: Nucleated cell counts per sample were estimated from amplification of reference gene primers within the assay. Sequence reads were collapsed and filtered to measure the absolute abundance of every unique TCRbeta CDR3 rearrangement. For each sample, productive Simpson clonality was calculated as the square root of Simpson's diversity index over productive rearrangements. TCRdb provides this immuneACCESS table in a form limited to in-frame rearrangements. Some clones are lacking; in checked studies, under half of them reflect an unresolved V gene, and why the rest are absent is not known. V and J calls and clone size come straight from that table; D and trimming were deduced from the DNA. The sample has 70,000 to 80,000 clones on record, more than 65% of them singletons. Approximately 12% of the sample lies in the top ten.

This sample was included in a study of blood T cell repertoires in COVID-19 (dated by TCRdb to 2020 to 2022). Context from the whole study: The collaborator samples originated in the United States, Italy and Spain and spanned the acute and convalescent phases of COVID-19. The material from the prospective study consisted of cDNA or gDNA derived from T cells, B-cell-depleted T cells, or PBMCs. Deeply sampled blood TCRbeta repertoires from subjects exposed to, actively infected with, or recovered from COVID-19 were included in the dataset. The repertoires were released in a freely available public database intended as a resource for research on the immune response to SARS-CoV-2. Samples were obtained from the ongoing ImmuneRACE study (first 160 participants) and from 1,254 subjects provided by 6 global collaborators. The sample metadata nearly always contained a de-identified subject ID, COVID-19 status, age in years and sex. HLA class I and class II types, where available, came from metadata supplied by the sample provider rather than from assay-based typing.

The germline V gene provides CDR1 MDHEN and CDR2 SYDVKM. At the junction V is shortened by 2 bases and J by 4 bases, with 6 bases in between. The CDR3 numbers 13 residues from cysteine through phenylalanine. Only the CDR3 portion is preserved as DNA: 39 bases, with reading frame beginning at the first base. Each collaborating institution followed its own protocols to collect whole blood in K2EDTA tubes. For TCRbeta analysis, collaborators shipped samples in one of three forms: frozen whole blood, isolated PBMCs, or DNA extracted from either of those sample types. What the research found in general, with its limitations: How much clinical and demographic metadata was included differed by source and by participant, and the metadata was provided uncurated.

The rearrangement joined TRBV28 to TRBJ2-1; the D segment could be TRBD1, given 5 matching bases. Sequenced material: peripheral blood. The clonotype originates from a man aged 45-60 years with acute or convalescent COVID-19. The CDR3 in this case is CASSLRTYNEQFF. The sequenced DNA: TGTGCCAGCAGTTTAAGGACATACAATGAGCAGTTCTTC.